The clone carrying this TCR beta chain has just a few counts. Its target is not known. These data originate in a study of T cell repertoires in cytomegalovirus infection. Study-wide context: Indications of both CMV infection and matching HLA type were provided by public TCR beta signatures. Regarding the study as a whole: Ex vivo, HLA-C-restricted CMV-specific TCR beta clonotypes prevailed over the rest of the response.

This CDR3 comprises 15 residues. Germline V gene data show CDR1 as LNHDA and CDR2 as SQIVND (reference sequence). J was trimmed by 7 bases and V by 6 bases; bases with no gene match: 12. TCRdb re-called the reads through MiXCR, storing one row per CDR3 protein. The sample contains 43,000 or so distinct CDR3 sequences, about 19% of which appear only once. The source is a human donor in good health (CMV status not recorded). Some clones in this sample may be carry-over from other donors' samples. Sample: CD8+ T cells from cultured PBMCs, taken from culture after CMV antigen stimulation. This chain links TRBV19 with TRBJ2-1, with 7 nucleotides matching TRBD2. CDR3 nucleotides: TGTGCCAGTAGCCGGGGGGACCTGGGGCCGAATGAGCAGTTCTTC. Its translation is CASSRGDLGPNEQFF.